The rows below give T cell receptor beta chains drawn from one sample of a study of human T cells and chemical hapten exposure. TCRdb called the 5' RACE reads again in MiXCR, with one record for every CDR3 protein. The data show approximately 80,000 distinct CDR3 sequences, about 15% seen once. These receptors were obtained from a female donor in good health. The CDR3 runs from the conserved cysteine through the conserved F or W. A D gene is named only where the DNA matches it firmly. Size is omitted from some rows. Given values are once, few, many or a class for expanded clones.

CDR3: CASSHGLAGGLDEQYF; DNA: TGTGCCAGCAGCCACGGACTAGCGGGAGGTTTAGATGAGCAGTACTTC; V: TRBV27; D: TRBD2; J: TRBJ2-7; size: .
CDR3: CASSQGLTVHTEAFF; DNA: TGCGCCAGCAGCCAAGGATTGACGGTTCACACTGAAGCTTTCTTT; V: TRBV4-3; D: .; J: TRBJ1-1; size: few
CDR3: CASCRDRGSREKLFF; DNA: TGTGCCAGCTGCCGGGACAGGGGATCACGTGAAAAACTGTTTTTT; V: TRBV2; D: TRBD1; J: TRBJ1-4; size: few
CDR3: CASSVGVSSYEQYF; DNA: TGTGCCAGCAGCGTAGGAGTCAGCAGTTACGAGCAGTACTTC; V: TRBV9; D: .; J: TRBJ2-7; size: .
CDR3: CASSKQGTGSGTEAFF; DNA: TGCGCCAGCAGCAAACAGGGTACAGGGAGTGGCACTGAAGCTTTCTTT; V: TRBV4-1; D: .; J: TRBJ1-1; size: .
CDR3: CASSRNRGEDNEQFF; DNA: TGTGCCAGTAGCAGGAACAGGGGTGAGGATAATGAGCAGTTCTTC; V: TRBV19; D: TRBD1; J: TRBJ2-1; size: .
CDR3: CASSEAGEQYF; DNA: TGTGCCAGCAGTGAAGCGGGGGAGCAGTACTTC; V: TRBV2; D: .; J: TRBJ2-7; size: .
CDR3: CASSLYLAGVTDTQYF; DNA: TGCGCCAGCAGCTTGTACCTAGCGGGAGTCACAGATACGCAGTATTTT; V: TRBV5-1; D: TRBD2; J: TRBJ2-3; size: medium-sized
CDR3: CASGEGTATDTQYF; DNA: TGTGCCAGCGGGGAAGGGACCGCCACAGATACGCAGTATTTT; V: TRBV7-9; D: .; J: TRBJ2-3; size: .
CDR3: CSVEDEGDWDEKLFF; DNA: TGCAGCGTTGAAGATGAGGGGGACTGGGATGAAAAACTGTTTTTT; V: TRBV29-1; D: .; J: TRBJ1-4; size: .
CDR3: CAWTNRLYEQYF; DNA: TGTGCCTGGACGAACAGGTTGTACGAGCAGTACTTC; V: TRBV30; D: .; J: TRBJ2-7; size: .
CDR3: CASSPRQGHNEQFF; DNA: TGTGCCAGCAGCCCCAGGCAGGGACACAATGAGCAGTTCTTC; V: TRBV12-3/TRBV12-4; D: .; J: TRBJ2-1; size: many
CDR3: CASGPTGAVAPLHF; DNA: TGTGCCAGCGGACCGACGGGGGCAGTTGCACCCCTCCACTTT; V: TRBV7-2; D: .; J: TRBJ1-6; size: many
CDR3: CSANQGGSTDTQYF; DNA: TGCAGTGCTAATCAGGGGGGTAGCACAGATACGCAGTATTTT; V: TRBV20-1; D: .; J: TRBJ2-3; size: .
CDR3: CSASNSGGANTQYF; DNA: TGCAGTGCTAGTAATAGCGGGGGGGCGAATACGCAGTATTTT; V: TRBV20-1; D: TRBD2; J: TRBJ2-3; size: few
CDR3: CASLQGSTANEKLFF; DNA: TGTGCCAGTTTACAGGGGTCGACAGCTAATGAAAAACTGTTTTTT; V: TRBV12-3/TRBV12-4; D: TRBD1; J: TRBJ1-4; size: many
CDR3: CATSDHVGQGNTGELFF; DNA: TGTGCCACCAGTGATCATGTGGGTCAGGGGAACACCGGGGAGCTGTTTTTT; V: TRBV24-1; D: .; J: TRBJ2-2; size: few
CDR3: CAISSGTLGYTF; DNA: TGTGCCATCAGCTCCGGAACACTTGGCTACACCTTC; V: TRBV10-3; D: .; J: TRBJ1-2; size: .
CDR3: CATFIQKNTEAFF; DNA: TGTGCCACCTTTATCCAGAAGAACACTGAAGCTTTCTTT; V: TRBV6-2/TRBV6-3; D: .; J: TRBJ1-1; size: .
CDR3: CSALIGGQVYNEQFF; DNA: TGCAGTGCTCTAATAGGGGGACAGGTTTACAATGAGCAGTTCTTC; V: TRBV20-1; D: TRBD1; J: TRBJ2-1; size: few
CDR3: CASSGFNQPQHF; DNA: TGTGCCAGCAGCGGATTCAATCAGCCCCAGCATTTT; V: TRBV2; D: .; J: TRBJ1-5; size: few
CDR3: CASSQGLQQHTEAFF; DNA: TGCGCCAGCAGCCAAGGGTTGCAACAGCACACTGAAGCTTTCTTT; V: TRBV4-3; D: .; J: TRBJ1-1; size: .
CDR3: CASSVERETQYF; DNA: TGTGCCAGCAGCGTAGAGAGAGAGACCCAGTACTTC; V: TRBV9; D: .; J: TRBJ2-5; size: .
CDR3: CRGTGGADTQYF; DNA: TGCAGAGGGACAGGGGGCGCAGATACGCAGTATTTT; V: TRBV20-1; D: TRBD1; J: TRBJ2-3; size: .
CDR3: CASSTLGTGGADTQYF; DNA: TGTGCCAGCAGTACCCTCGGGACAGGGGGCGCAGATACGCAGTATTTT; V: TRBV6-5; D: TRBD1; J: TRBJ2-3; size: .
CDR3: CASSPQDSLFMNTEAFF; DNA: TGTGCCAGCTCACCACAGGACAGCCTTTTTATGAACACTGAAGCTTTCTTT; V: TRBV18; D: .; J: TRBJ1-1; size: .
CDR3: CASSRQLRDTQYF; DNA: TGTGCCAGCAGTCGCCAACTAAGGGATACGCAGTATTTT; V: TRBV28; D: .; J: TRBJ2-3; size: few
CDR3: CASSVTSSTDTQYF; DNA: TGTGCCAGCAGCGTAACTAGTAGCACAGATACGCAGTATTTT; V: TRBV7-2; D: .; J: TRBJ2-3; size: few
CDR3: CSARSPAGTGGVGNEKLFF; DNA: TGCAGTGCTAGGTCCCCCGCCGGGACAGGGGGCGTTGGTAATGAAAAACTGTTTTTT; V: TRBV20-1; D: TRBD1; J: TRBJ1-4; size: .
CDR3: CSARTTAGNTIYF; DNA: TGCAGTGCTAGGACGACTGCTGGAAACACCATATATTTT; V: TRBV20-1; D: .; J: TRBJ1-3; size: .
CDR3: CASSLDRGRPQPQHF; DNA: TGTGCCAGCAGTTTAGACAGGGGTCGGCCTCAGCCCCAGCATTTT; V: TRBV12-3/TRBV12-4; D: TRBD1; J: TRBJ1-5; size: few
CDR3: CASSPTHEPEQYF; DNA: TGTGCCAGCTCACCCACTCACGAGCCGGAGCAGTACTTC; V: TRBV18; D: .; J: TRBJ2-7; size: few
CDR3: CASSQLDLITNTGELFF; DNA: TGCGCCAGCAGCCAGCTGGACTTAATAACTAACACCGGGGAGCTGTTTTTT; V: TRBV4-1; D: .; J: TRBJ2-2; size: .
CDR3: CASSRARQRTGELFF; DNA: TGTGCCAGCAGCCGGGCTCGTCAGCGGACCGGGGAGCTGTTTTTT; V: TRBV7-2; D: .; J: TRBJ2-2; size: .
CDR3: CAWSGETGHSYEQYF; DNA: TGTGCCTGGAGTGGCGAGACAGGGCACTCCTACGAGCAGTACTTC; V: TRBV30; D: TRBD1; J: TRBJ2-7; size: few
CDR3: CASSSPGSGTDTQYF; DNA: TGTGCCAGCAGCTCCCCCGGTAGTGGGACAGATACGCAGTATTTT; V: TRBV6-5; D: .; J: TRBJ2-3; size: .
CDR3: CASIRRSGTGGELFF; DNA: TGTGCCAGCATCCGGCGTAGTGGGACTGGCGGGGAGCTGTTTTTT; V: TRBV2; D: .; J: TRBJ2-2; size: .
CDR3: CSARDHVKQGSNQPQHF; DNA: TGCAGTGCTAGAGATCATGTAAAACAGGGTAGCAATCAGCCCCAGCATTTT; V: TRBV20-1; D: .; J: TRBJ1-5; size: few
CDR3: CASSLAGGRMNTEAFF; DNA: TGTGCCAGCAGCTTAGCGGGGGGACGGATGAACACTGAAGCTTTCTTT; V: TRBV7-9; D: .; J: TRBJ1-1; size: few
CDR3: CASSLARSGNTEAFF; DNA: TGCGCCAGCAGCTTGGCGCGCTCAGGGAACACTGAAGCTTTCTTT; V: TRBV5-1; D: .; J: TRBJ1-1; size: .
CDR3: CDSRGRNTGELFF; DNA: TGTGATTCTAGGGGAAGGAACACCGGGGAGCTGTTTTTT; V: TRBV5-5; D: .; J: TRBJ2-2; size: .
CDR3: CASSLARSGTEAFF; DNA: TGTGCCAGCAGCTTAGCCAGGTCTGGCACTGAAGCTTTCTTT; V: TRBV7-2; D: .; J: TRBJ1-1; size: few
CDR3: CASSYHPGGLDTQYF; DNA: TGTGCCAGCAGCTATCACCCAGGGGGGTTAGATACGCAGTATTTT; V: TRBV9; D: .; J: TRBJ2-3; size: .
CDR3: CSARAMYSGANVLTF; DNA: TGCAGTGCTAGAGCAATGTACTCTGGGGCCAACGTCCTGACTTTC; V: TRBV20-1; D: .; J: TRBJ2-6; size: few
CDR3: CASSKGERDPYEQYF; DNA: TGTGCCAGCAGCAAAGGTGAAAGGGACCCCTACGAGCAGTACTTC; V: TRBV21-1; D: .; J: TRBJ2-7; size: .
CDR3: CSARDIAGGNYGYTF; DNA: TGCAGTGCTAGAGATATAGCAGGGGGGAACTATGGCTACACCTTC; V: TRBV20-1; D: TRBD1; J: TRBJ1-2; size: .
CDR3: CASSIDRGVEDEQYF; DNA: TGTGCCAGTAGTATAGATCGTGGGGTTGAGGACGAGCAGTACTTC; V: TRBV19; D: .; J: TRBJ2-7; size: few
CDR3: CASAGLRGGATDTQYF; DNA: TGTGCCAGCGCGGGCCTAAGAGGGGGGGCCACAGATACGCAGTATTTT; V: TRBV14; D: .; J: TRBJ2-3; size: .
CDR3: CASSLGTGPYNEQFF; DNA: TGTGCCAGCAGCCTAGGGACAGGCCCCTACAATGAGCAGTTCTTC; V: TRBV7-2; D: TRBD1; J: TRBJ2-1; size: .
CDR3: CSAGAVQNTGELFF; DNA: TGCAGTGCTGGGGCGGTACAGAACACCGGGGAGCTGTTTTTT; V: TRBV20-1; D: .; J: TRBJ2-2; size: once
CDR3: CASSSKTPATNEKLFF; DNA: TGTGCCAGCAGCTCGAAGACCCCTGCAACTAATGAAAAACTGTTTTTT; V: TRBV7-8; D: .; J: TRBJ1-4; size: .
CDR3: CASSRGLIGELFF; DNA: TGTGCCAGCAGCCGGGGGCTAATCGGGGAGCTGTTTTTT; V: TRBV3-1; D: .; J: TRBJ2-2; size: .
CDR3: CASSYSTGGTGNTIYF; DNA: TGTGCCAGCAGTTACTCGACAGGGGGCACTGGAAACACCATATATTTT; V: TRBV6-6; D: TRBD1; J: TRBJ1-3; size: few